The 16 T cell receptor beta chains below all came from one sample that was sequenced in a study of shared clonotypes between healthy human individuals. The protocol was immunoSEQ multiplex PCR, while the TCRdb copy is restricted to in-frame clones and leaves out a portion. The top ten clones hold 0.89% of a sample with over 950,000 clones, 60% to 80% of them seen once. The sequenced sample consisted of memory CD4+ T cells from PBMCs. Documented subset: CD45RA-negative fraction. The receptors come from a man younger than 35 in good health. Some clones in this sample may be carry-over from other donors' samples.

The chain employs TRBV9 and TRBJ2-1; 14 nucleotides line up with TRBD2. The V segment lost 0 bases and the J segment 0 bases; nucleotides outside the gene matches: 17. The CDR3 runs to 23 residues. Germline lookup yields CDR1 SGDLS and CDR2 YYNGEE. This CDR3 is CASSVATLPGLAGVPSSYNEQFF. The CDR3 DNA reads TGTGCCAGCAGCGTAGCTACGTTGCCGGGACTAGCGGGAGTGCCTAGCTCCTACAATGAGCAGTTCTTC.

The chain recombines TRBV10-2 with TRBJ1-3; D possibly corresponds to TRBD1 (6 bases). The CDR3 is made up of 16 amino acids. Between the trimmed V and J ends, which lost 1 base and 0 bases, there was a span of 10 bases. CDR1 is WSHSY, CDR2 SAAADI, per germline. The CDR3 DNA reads TGCGCCAGCAGTGAGTTTGGGGGCATCTCTGGAAACACCATATATTTT. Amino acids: CASSEFGGISGNTIYF.

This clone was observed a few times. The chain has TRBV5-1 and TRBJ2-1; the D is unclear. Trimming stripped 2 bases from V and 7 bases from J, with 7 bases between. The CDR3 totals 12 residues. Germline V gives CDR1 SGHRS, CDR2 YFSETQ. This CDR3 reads CASSFQWNEQFF. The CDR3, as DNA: TGCGCCAGCAGCTTCCAGTGGAATGAGCAGTTCTTC. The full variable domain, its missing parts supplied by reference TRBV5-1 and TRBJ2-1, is KAGVTQTPRYLIKTRGQQVTLSCSPISGHRSVSWYQQTPGQGLQFLFEYFSETQRNKGNFPGRFSGRQFSNSRSEMNVSTLELGDSALYLCASSFQWNEQFFGPGTRLTVL.

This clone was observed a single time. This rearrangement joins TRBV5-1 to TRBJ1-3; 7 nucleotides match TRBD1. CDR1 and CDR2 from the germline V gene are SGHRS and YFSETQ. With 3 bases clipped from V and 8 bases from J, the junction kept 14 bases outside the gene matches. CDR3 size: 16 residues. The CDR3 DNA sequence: TGCGCCAGCAGCTCGGACCCGACAGGGTTGAGGGACACCATATATTTT. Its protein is CASSSDPTGLRDTIYF.

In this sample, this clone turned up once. The CDR3 protein is CASSPSPGQTFYGYTF. The CDR3 DNA reads as TGCGCCAGCAGCCCCTCACCGGGACAGACCTTCTATGGCTACACCTTC. The J gene is TRBJ1-2, the V gene TRBV5-1; 7 bases match TRBD1. CDR1 and CDR2 (germline): SGHRS, YFSETQ. Trimming took 4 bases from V and 4 from J; bases not matched to a gene: 13. The CDR3 sequence is 16 residues long.

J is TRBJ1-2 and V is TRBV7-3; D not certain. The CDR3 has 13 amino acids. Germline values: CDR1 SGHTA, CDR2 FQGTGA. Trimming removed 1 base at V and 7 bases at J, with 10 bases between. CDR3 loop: CASSLNSLSGYTF. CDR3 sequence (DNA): TGTGCCAGCAGCTTAAACAGTCTGTCTGGCTACACCTTC. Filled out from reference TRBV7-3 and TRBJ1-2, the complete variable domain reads GAGVSQTPSNKVTEKGKYVELRCDPISGHTALYWYRQSLGQGPEFLIYFQGTGAADDSGLPNDRFFAVRPEGSVSTLKIQRTERGDSAVYLCASSLNSLSGYTFGSGTRLTVV.

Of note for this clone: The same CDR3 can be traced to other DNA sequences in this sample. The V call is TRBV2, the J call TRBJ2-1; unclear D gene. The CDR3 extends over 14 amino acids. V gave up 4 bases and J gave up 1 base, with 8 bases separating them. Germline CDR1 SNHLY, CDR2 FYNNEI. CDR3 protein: CASSVRVSYNEQFF. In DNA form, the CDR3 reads TGTGCCAGCAGTGTCCGGGTTTCCTACAATGAGCAGTTCTTC. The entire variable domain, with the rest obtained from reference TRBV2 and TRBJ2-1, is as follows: EPEVTQTPSHQVTQMGQEVILRCVPISNHLYFYWYRQILGQKVEFLVSFYNNEISEKSEIFDDQFSVERPDGSNFTLKIRSTKLEDSAMYFCASSVRVSYNEQFFGPGTRLTVL.

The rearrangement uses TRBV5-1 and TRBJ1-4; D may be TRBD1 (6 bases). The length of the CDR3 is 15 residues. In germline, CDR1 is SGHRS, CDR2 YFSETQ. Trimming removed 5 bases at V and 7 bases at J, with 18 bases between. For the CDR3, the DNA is TGCGCCAGCAGTCCCCCGGGGGGGCGAGTTGAAAAACTGTTTTTT. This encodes CASSPPGGRVEKLFF. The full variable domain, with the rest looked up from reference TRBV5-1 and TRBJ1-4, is KAGVTQTPRYLIKTRGQQVTLSCSPISGHRSVSWYQQTPGQGLQFLFEYFSETQRNKGNFPGRFSGRQFSNSRSEMNVSTLELGDSALYLCASSPPGGRVEKLFFGSGTQLSVL.

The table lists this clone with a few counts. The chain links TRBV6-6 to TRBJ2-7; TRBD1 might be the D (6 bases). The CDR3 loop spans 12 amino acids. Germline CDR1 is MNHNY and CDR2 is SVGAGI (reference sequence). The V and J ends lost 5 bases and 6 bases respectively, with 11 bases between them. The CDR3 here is CASSDDRTEQYF. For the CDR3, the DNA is TGTGCCAGCAGTGACGACAGGACCGAGCAGTACTTC.

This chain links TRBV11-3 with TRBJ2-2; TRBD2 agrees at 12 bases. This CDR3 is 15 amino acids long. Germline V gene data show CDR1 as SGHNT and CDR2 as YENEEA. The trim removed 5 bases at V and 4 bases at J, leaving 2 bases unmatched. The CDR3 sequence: CASSPSGRGTGELFF. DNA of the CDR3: TGTGCCAGCAGCCCTAGCGGGAGGGGCACCGGGGAGCTGTTTTTT.

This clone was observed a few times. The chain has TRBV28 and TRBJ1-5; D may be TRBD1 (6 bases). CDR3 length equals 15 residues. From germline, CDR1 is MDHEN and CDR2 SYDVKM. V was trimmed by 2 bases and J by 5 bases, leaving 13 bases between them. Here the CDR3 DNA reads TGTGCCAGCAGTTTACTAGGGGGATGGGATCAGCCCCAGCATTTT. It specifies CASSLLGGWDQPQHF.

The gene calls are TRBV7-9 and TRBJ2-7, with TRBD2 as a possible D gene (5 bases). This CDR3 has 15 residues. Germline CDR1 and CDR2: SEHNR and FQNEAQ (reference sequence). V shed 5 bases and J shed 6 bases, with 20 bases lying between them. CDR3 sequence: CASSPDGIRALEQYF. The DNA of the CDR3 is TGTGCCAGCAGCCCAGACGGGATACGTGCGCTCGAGCAGTACTTC.

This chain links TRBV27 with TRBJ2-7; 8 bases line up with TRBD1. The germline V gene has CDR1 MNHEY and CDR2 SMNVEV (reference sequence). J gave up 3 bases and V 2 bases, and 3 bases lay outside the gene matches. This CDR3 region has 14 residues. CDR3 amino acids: CASSLTGQGYEQYF. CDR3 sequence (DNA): TGTGCCAGCAGTTTAACTGGACAGGGCTACGAGCAGTACTTC.

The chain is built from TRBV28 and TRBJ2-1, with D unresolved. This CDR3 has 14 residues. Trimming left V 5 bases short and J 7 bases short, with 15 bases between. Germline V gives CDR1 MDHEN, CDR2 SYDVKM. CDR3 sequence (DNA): TGTGCCAGCAGTCTTACTGAGGTGCAAAATGAGCAGTTCTTC. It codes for CASSLTEVQNEQFF.

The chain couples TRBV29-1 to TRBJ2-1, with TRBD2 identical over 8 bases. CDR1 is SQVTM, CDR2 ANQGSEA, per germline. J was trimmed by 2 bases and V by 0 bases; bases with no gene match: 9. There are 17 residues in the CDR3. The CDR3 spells CSVEDGPGRAPYNEQFF. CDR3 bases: TGCAGCGTTGAAGATGGGCCCGGGAGGGCCCCCTACAATGAGCAGTTCTTC.

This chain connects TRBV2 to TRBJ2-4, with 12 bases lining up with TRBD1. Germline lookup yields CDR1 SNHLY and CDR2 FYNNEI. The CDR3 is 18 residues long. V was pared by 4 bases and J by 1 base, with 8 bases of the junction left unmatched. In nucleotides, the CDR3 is TGTGCCAGCAGTGCGGGACAGGGGGCCCAGGGGGCCAAAAACATTCAGTACTTC. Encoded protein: CASSAGQGAQGAKNIQYF.